The TCR beta chain described here comes from a study of blood T cells in healthy people across ages. Germline V CDR1 and CDR2: KGHSH, LQKENI. V gave up 2 bases and J gave up 4 bases, with 17 bases separating them. This CDR3 has 16 residues. Primers used in a second PCR of about 7 to 12 cycles were a sample-barcoded 5' primer and a J-beta primer mix. TCRdb independently ran MiXCR on the 5' RACE reads; one entry per CDR3 protein. In the table there are some 1 million distinct CDR3 sequences, roughly 45% of which are singletons. V is TRBV18 and J is TRBJ1-2; D is unresolved. Sequencing was performed on blood. The sequence was obtained from a woman in her sixties in good health. The CDR3 spells CASSPGRASGGYGYTF. The CDR3 DNA reads TGTGCCAGCTCACCAGGACGGGCCTCGGGAGGCTATGGCTACACCTTC.